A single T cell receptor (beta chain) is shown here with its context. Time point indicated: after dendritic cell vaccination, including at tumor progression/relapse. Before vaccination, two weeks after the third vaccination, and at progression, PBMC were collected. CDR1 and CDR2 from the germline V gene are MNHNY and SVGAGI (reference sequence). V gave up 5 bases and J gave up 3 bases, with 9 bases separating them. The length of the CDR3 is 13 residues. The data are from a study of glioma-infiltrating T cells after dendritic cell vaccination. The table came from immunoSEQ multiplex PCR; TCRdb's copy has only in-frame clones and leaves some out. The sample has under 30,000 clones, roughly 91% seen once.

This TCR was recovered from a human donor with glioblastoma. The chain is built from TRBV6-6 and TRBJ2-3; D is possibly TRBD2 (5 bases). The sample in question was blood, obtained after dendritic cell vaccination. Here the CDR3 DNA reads TGTGCCAGCAGTACACTAGGGACAGATACGCAGTATTTT. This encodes CASSTLGTDTQYF.